This record concerns one TCR beta chain sequence. The antigen is unknown. This entry belongs to a study of cytomegalovirus exposure and HLA in healthy donors. V gave up 5 bases and J gave up 6 bases; unmatched junction bases: 16. Germline values: CDR1 MNHEY, CDR2 SMNVEV (reference sequence). The CDR3 runs to 18 residues. The approximately 120-subject validation cohort, separate from the roughly 700-subject first cohort, included the donors. Findings of the study overall: For cytomegalovirus status, the classifier reportedly gave diagnoses with high specificity and sensitivity.

Sequenced by immunoSEQ multiplex PCR; TCRdb stores in-frame clones only, minus some. The sample has 300,000 to 450,000 clones; approximately 90% are singletons. The chain recombines TRBV27 with TRBJ1-6; 7 nucleotides align to TRBD1. The receptor was derived from a woman aged 18-30 years in good health and CMV-seronegative. The material sequenced was PBMCs. CDR3 amino acids: CASSESYPSGQFNSPLHF. Written as DNA, the CDR3 is TGTGCCAGCAGTGAATCCTACCCCTCGGGACAGTTTAATTCACCCCTCCACTTT.